This TCR beta chain was sequenced in a study of blood T cell repertoires in COVID-19. Study-wide context: Some COVID-19 samples were acute and others convalescent; all came from the United States, Italy and Spain. The cDNA or gDNA used as material had been derived from T cells, B-cell-depleted T cells, or PBMCs.

Per the authors' pipeline: By means of reference gene primer amplification, nucleated cell counts were estimated. Generated by immunoSEQ multiplex PCR, the TCRdb table keeps only in-frame clones and is missing some. That table is the source of V, J and clone size, and D and trimming were worked out from the DNA. The repertoire includes over 130,000 clones, around 87% of them detected once, and 3.5% to 5% sits in the top ten. What was sequenced was peripheral blood. The clonotype comes from a woman between 55 and 75 years old with active or convalescent COVID-19.

The CDR3 bases are TGTGCCAGCAGCCCAGAATGGACAGATACGCAGTATTTT. Translating it yields CASSPEWTDTQYF. The chain employs TRBV2 and TRBJ2-3, with no clear D. Germline CDR1 reads SNHLY; CDR2 reads FYNNEI. CDR3 size: 13 residues. V shed 6 bases and J shed 3 bases, with 10 bases lying between them.